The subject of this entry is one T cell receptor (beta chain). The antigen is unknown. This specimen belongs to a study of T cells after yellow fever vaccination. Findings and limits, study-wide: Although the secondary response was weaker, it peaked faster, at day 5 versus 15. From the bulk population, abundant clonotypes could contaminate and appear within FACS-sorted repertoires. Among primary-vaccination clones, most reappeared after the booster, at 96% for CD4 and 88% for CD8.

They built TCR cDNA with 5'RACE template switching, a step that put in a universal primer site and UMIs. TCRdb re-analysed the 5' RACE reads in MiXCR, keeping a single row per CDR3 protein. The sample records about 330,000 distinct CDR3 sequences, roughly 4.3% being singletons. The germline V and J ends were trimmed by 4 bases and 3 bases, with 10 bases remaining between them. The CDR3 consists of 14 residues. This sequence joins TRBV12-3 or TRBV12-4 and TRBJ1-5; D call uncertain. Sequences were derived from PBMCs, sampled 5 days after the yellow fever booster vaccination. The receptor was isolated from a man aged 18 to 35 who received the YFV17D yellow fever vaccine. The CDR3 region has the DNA TGTGCCAGCAGTTCCCTACTTATCAATCAGCCCCAGCATTTT. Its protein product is CASSSLLINQPQHF.